The sequence of this TCR beta chain was determined in a study of T-cell reconstitution after alpha-beta-depleted transplantation in children (dated by TCRdb to the mid-2010s). General notes on the study: Using TCR repertoire profiling, the study followed T-cell immune reconstitution in a quantitative way in children after TCRalphabeta/CD19-depleted allogeneic hematopoietic cell transplantation.

Points the paper makes about the study in general: The apparently early recovery of alphabetaT-cell counts about two months after transplant reportedly depended on only several hundred rapidly expanded clones that came from non-depleted graft cells. Over subsequent months, a decline in hyperexpanded clone frequencies was noted, and after one year, T-cell counts and TCRbeta diversity were mostly ascribed to newly produced T cells. In some patients, the high TCRbeta diversity seen at day 60 was put down to recipient T cells and intrathymic progenitors that had survived conditioning.

The meaning of the sample's time point label: day 60 (about 2 months) after transplantation. The treatment or condition label on this specimen signifies: allogeneic hematopoietic cell transplantation with graft depleted of TCRalphabeta T cells and CD19 B cells. The children who served as transplant recipients had been given grafts of TCRalphabeta/CD19-depleted allogeneic hematopoietic cells. Counted from cysteine to phenylalanine, this CDR3 has 12 amino acids. Left in the record is the CDR3 DNA by itself, 36 bases read in frame from the first base. V gives up 8 bases and J gives up 2 bases, and the segment between their germline ends measures 10 bases. Reading the germline V gene gives CDR1 MDHEN and CDR2 SYDVKM. This clonotype was counted many times. There is no known antigen for this receptor. It has no much larger one-base neighbor in the sample; base qualities were not kept. Receptor libraries were prepared by PCR. Sequenced using an Illumina HiSeq 2500. TCR libraries were prepared with molecular barcoding, using unique molecular identifiers to normalize TCRbeta repertoire quantification. The raw public reads went through TCRdb reprocessing: fastp at Q25, MiXCR clone calling, in-frame beta chains kept. A single entry per CDR3 protein holds the most common genes and DNA from its merged rows. The table for this sample lists over 85,000 distinct CDR3 sequences; around 6% of them were counted only once. Of the sample, around 5.6% is held by the ten largest clones.

The source material was PBMCs, mostly from graft donor cells, sampled 60 days after TCRalphabeta/CD19-depleted stem cell transplant. The receptor's source is a female patient aged 2-9 years who had a stem cell transplant for Fanconi anemia, so the T cells may come from the graft donor. The chain joins TRBV28 to TRBJ2-7, with TRBD1 perhaps the D gene, on 6 matching bases. The nucleotides read TGTGCCAGCCAAGGGACAACCTACGAGCAGTACTTC. It is translated as CASQGTTYEQYF.